This T cell receptor (beta chain) was documented in a study of cytomegalovirus exposure and HLA in healthy donors (dated by TCRdb to about 2017). In terms of the full investigation: In an earlier analysis of fewer than 750 of the donors, approximately 300 Gb of sequence data and 100 million or so unique TCR beta sequences from 180 million or so T cells were reported. Several DR-DQ haplotypes were treated as single units for association and clustering because of strong linkage in the cohort. On average, over 200,000 unique TCR beta nucleotide sequences were sequenced per donor among fewer than 500 genotyped donors of the cohort, with approximately 18% of those sequences being non-productive. An early release covering just under 650 HLA-typed donors comprised about 310 gigabases of sequencing data and 85 million or so unique TCR sequences. Typing coverage differed by locus: A, B, C, DRB1 and DQB1 were typed in about 620-640 donors, DQA1 in 500 to 550, DPA1 in around 600, and DPB1 in 472. All discovery cohort repertoires had been generated using a single sequencing platform. An earlier analysis of 587 of the donors applied high-throughput TCR beta sequencing to assess whether each TCR beta V gene segment acted as functional or pseudogenic. A later genetic analysis used genome-wide SNP genotypes for about three fifths of the roughly 700 donors, treating that subset as a discovery cohort. In the later analysis, no new phenotypic data were used to find candidate immune exposures; instead, reliance was placed on TCR beta sequences and their occurrence across donors. The study aimed to test whether cataloging public T cell receptors could reveal signatures of past pathogen exposure. The genetic ancestry cluster associated with self-reported Caucasian donors included 65% to 90% of the roughly 360 genotyped donors. To predict cytomegalovirus infection status, the study combined high-throughput TCR immunosequencing, statistical association of individual TCRs with disease status, and machine learning. HLA typing covered class I and class II loci at four-digit resolution. To study patterns of TCR occurrence, a later analysis re-analyzed previously published TCR beta repertoires from around 670 donors and added high-resolution HLA genotyping. Donor age, sex, ethnicity and CMV serostatus were compiled alongside the repertoire data. Along with the roughly 670-subject first cohort, a separate validation cohort of over a hundred different subjects was used. Using immunosequencing, the study profiled T cell repertoires from 500 to 800 subjects and related those repertoires to cytomegalovirus serostatus.

Library generation was performed with the immunoSEQ multiplex PCR assay. For the multiplex PCR, a mixture combining 60 forward primers for TCR Vbeta segments and 13 reverse primers for TCR Jbeta segments was used. A multiplex PCR assay on genomic DNA amplified the CDR3 region of rearranged TCR beta genes. The amplified TCR beta libraries were sequenced on the Illumina HiSeq System as 87-base-pair reads. Under the source paper's analysis protocol: In a later analysis, tens of millions of unique TCR beta chains were counted across the roughly 670 repertoires, and approximately 11 million of these chains were shared by at least two donors. A nearest-neighbor algorithm error-corrected the raw reads and collapsed the reads into unique sequences, merging closely related sequences to remove PCR and sequencing errors. To assign V, D and J gene segments, CDR3 sequences were aligned to IMGT reference sequences. For a sequence to be retained, at least a six-nucleotide match to both a V gene segment and a J gene segment was required. Rearrangements were called productive when the CDR3 lacked stop codons and stayed in frame with V and J; all others were non-productive. Following IMGT convention, CDR3 was defined as the stretch from the second conserved V-encoded cysteine to the conserved J-encoded phenylalanine. The earlier analysis of more than 450 of the donors excluded sequences that lacked an unambiguous match to a single V gene segment. In an earlier analysis of around 600 of the donors, V segments were called functional above 56.7% productive rearrangements and were called segregating when the between-donor standard deviation exceeded 5%. To diagnose cytomegalovirus status from the catalog of TCR beta chain sequences, a statistical classification framework was built. In a later analysis, TCR nucleotide sequences were compared against IMGT/GENE-DB human TR gene sequences so that V and J genes could be assigned. The TCRdist pipeline was used in a later analysis to assign CDR3 sequences and most-parsimonious VDJ recombination scenarios. In a later analysis, every TCR beta chain was defined by the combination of its CDR3 amino acid sequence and its V-gene family, and reads without a unique V-gene family were dropped. In a later analysis, fewer than 650 highly shared, low-generation-probability nucleotide sequences were removed to address suspected cross-contamination and a sequencing artifact. In a later analysis, a clonal expansion index for each public chain was calculated from normalized within-repertoire ranks of inferred template counts. A later analysis computed generation probabilities with a VDJ recombination model fitted to out-of-frame rearrangements, and checked the results against IGoR. A later analysis scored TCR-TCR, TCR-HLA and TCR-CMV co-occurrence with hypergeometric tests, applying a repertoire-size bias correction to TCR pairs. To estimate false discovery rates, a later analysis permuted the HLA or CMV assignments 20 times. A later analysis grouped co-occurring TCRs with DBSCAN, adding TCRdist sequence similarity when clustering within HLA-allele-positive subsets. For co-occurrence clustering, repertoires with fewer than 30,000 or more than 120,000 public chains were excluded, along with 5 or 6 repertoires with anomalous nucleotide sharing. This immuneACCESS table, as held by TCRdb, lists in-frame sequences with V and J called but not all clones. Of the missing ones, under half trace to an unresolved V gene in checked studies; the others have no known cause. That table supplies the V and J calls and clone size; D and trimming were determined from the DNA. The sample table lists about 120,000 clones, around 72% of them with a count of one. The biggest ten clones account for under 5% of the sample.

General conclusions and limits of the study: In a later analysis, the rate of TCR association differed among HLA loci, with DRB1 alleles having the most associated TCRs and HLA-C alleles having the fewest. A later analysis found that HLA-associated TCR beta chains were more clonally expanded and had lower generation probabilities than equally common non-associated chains. The study listed approximately 150 TCR beta chains as associated with cytomegalovirus. The only immune exposure information available for the cohort was CMV serostatus. In a later analysis, most CMV-associated TCR beta chains were found to appear HLA-restricted, with HLA associations seemingly driven largely by CMV exposure. Compared with the approximately 670-donor mean, donors in an Asian-associated ancestry cluster had fewer N-insertions in productive TCRs, according to a later genetic analysis. Only TCR beta chains were sequenced in this cohort, and the absence of alpha or paired-chain data limited detectable features. Because HLA typing was unavailable for some donors at each locus, only the typed subset was used in association tests. According to the authors, the approach could potentially be generalized to other disease states and immunological phenotypes. In vitro tests confirmed that three of the cytomegalovirus-associated TCR beta chains recognize cytomegalovirus antigens. The presence/absence analyses assumed that sequencing depth was roughly uniform across donors, and that assumption may not be true. A later genetic analysis associated a missense DCLRE1C variant with V-gene and J-gene trimming of TCR beta chains, and an independent cohort replicated the association. Some IMGT-functional V segments, including TRBV6-2 and TRBV6-3, could not be told apart with the 87-base-pair reads, so those segments were excluded. In an earlier analysis of over 550 of the donors, most TCR beta V segments were observed in productive rearrangements about 87% or about 30% of the time, broadly matching IMGT annotations. The earlier analysis of nearly 600 of the donors excluded approximately 17 rarely observed V segments, including chromosome 9 orphons, because counts were too low. A further reported finding was that TCR beta sequences accurately predicted the HLA-A and HLA-B alleles for most subjects in the first cohort. According to a later analysis, parvovirus B19, influenza, CMV and Epstein-Barr virus appeared linked to several top co-occurrence clusters. When HLA alleles, especially DR and DQ, strongly co-occurred, TCR associations were difficult to assign to individual alleles. Most TCR sequences were seen in very few donors, while some public TCRs were found in many individuals. In a later analysis, 16,951 TCR beta sequences were associated with specific HLA alleles at a false discovery rate of 0.05. A group of highly shared sequence variants was considered likely to be a technical artifact of the sequencing pipeline. In both the original and validation cohorts, the classifier was reported to diagnose cytomegalovirus status with high specificity and sensitivity. Linkage disequilibrium might explain the correlated functional status among segregating V segments, but an unknown experimental factor could not be excluded.

The CDR3 has 15 amino acids, counting the end cysteine and phenylalanine. The kept DNA is CDR3 alone, 45 bases in frame from the first base. A distance of 13 bases separates the germline ends of V and J, which lose 1 base and 3 bases respectively. Based on the germline V gene (reference sequence), the CDR1 and CDR2 sequences are SGHNT and YYREEE. The cohort comprised fewer than 750 healthy bone marrow donors. All cohort members were sampled while nominally healthy, although unrecorded immune exposures were likely present. The donor was CMV seronegative and was included in the group of a few hundred seronegative cohort members. Every donor gave a peripheral blood sample, and the peripheral blood mononuclear cells from that sample were used for TCR beta sequencing. Genomic DNA extraction from the blood cell samples was performed with the Qiagen DNeasy Blood Extraction Kit. About this clone: Its antigen is not yet known. The record has no base qualities; no much larger clone is one base away.

This TCR was sampled from a young man in good health and CMV-seronegative. The chain is encoded by TRBV5-4 joined to TRBJ1-2; the D gene is perhaps TRBD1, on 6 matching bases. The sequencing sample was made of PBMCs. In nucleotide form, the sequence is TGTGCCAGCAGCTTGAGTGGGGGCGCGGACTATGGCTACACCTTC. This is translated as CASSLSGGADYGYTF.